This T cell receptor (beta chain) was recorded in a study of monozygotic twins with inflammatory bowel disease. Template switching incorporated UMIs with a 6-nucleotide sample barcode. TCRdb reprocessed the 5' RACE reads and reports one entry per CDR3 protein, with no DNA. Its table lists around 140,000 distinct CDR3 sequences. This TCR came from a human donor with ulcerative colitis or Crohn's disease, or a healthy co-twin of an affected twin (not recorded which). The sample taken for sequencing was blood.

CDR3 in amino acids: CSVGSRTASDTQYF. This sequence joins TRBV29-1 and TRBJ2-3; the D gene TCRdb calls, TRBD1, cannot be checked with no DNA. CDR3 length: 14 residues. The germline V gene encodes CDR1 SQVTM and CDR2 ANQGSEA.